What follows are 25 T cell receptor beta chains derived from one specimen sequenced in a study of CXCR3-negative and CXCR3-positive naive CD8 T cells. The authors made the TRB cDNA libraries by 5' RACE using UMI labels. TCRdb processed the 5' RACE reads again and assigns one entry to each CDR3 protein, with no DNA. The table lists more than 50,000 distinct CDR3 sequences. Sequencing was performed on naive CXCR3- CD8+ T cells from blood. Indicated subset: CD45RO-CCR7+CD27+CD95- naive CD8+ T cells lacking CXCR3 (TNR3-). The receptor set was obtained from a human donor in good health. Some clones in this sample may be carry-over from other donors' samples.

J is TRBJ1-1 and V is TRBV20-1. Germline loops: CDR1 DFQATT, CDR2 SNEGSKA (reference sequence). CDR3 length: 13 amino acids. CDR3 in amino acids: CSEDGDMNTEAFF.

The chain employs TRBV28 and TRBJ2-7; there is no DNA to check the TCRdb D call of TRBD1. The CDR3 has 14 residues. Germline CDR1 reads MDHEN; CDR2 reads SYDVKM. This CDR3 reads CASSLGQGDYEQYF.

The genes are TRBV4-1 and TRBJ2-7; the D gene TCRdb calls, TRBD1, cannot be checked with no DNA. This CDR3 is built from 14 residues. Germline assignment: CDR1 MGHRA and CDR2 YSYEKL. The CDR3 is CASSQGPPSGEQYF.

The chain uses TRBV28 and TRBJ2-7. This CDR3 is built from 15 residues. Germline CDR1 is MDHEN and CDR2 is SYDVKM. CDR3 sequence: CASSTEFKGIYEQYF.

This chain links TRBV7-9 with TRBJ2-7; TCRdb gives TRBD2 as the D gene, but with no DNA this cannot be confirmed. This CDR3 comprises 15 residues. In germline, CDR1 is SEHNR, CDR2 FQNEAQ (reference sequence). The CDR3 sequence: CASSLLAGAPYEQYF. The variable domain in full, completed from reference TRBV7-9 and TRBJ2-7, reads DTGVSQNPRHKITKRGQNVTFRCDPISEHNRLYWYRQTLGQGPEFLTYFQNEAQLEKSRLLSDRFSAERPKGSFSTLEIQRTEQGDSAMYLCASSLLAGAPYEQYFGPGTRLTVT.

The rearrangement uses TRBV29-1 and TRBJ2-1; absent DNA, TCRdb's TRBD2 call cannot be checked. The CDR3 consists of 14 residues. CDR1 and CDR2 (germline): SQVTM, ANQGSEA. The CDR3 sequence: CSVEFRTSGRAPTF.

The chain recombines TRBV9 with TRBJ2-7. The CDR3 length is 12 residues. CDR1 and CDR2 (germline): SGDLS, YYNGEE. The CDR3 here is CASSPMGYEQYF.

This chain uses TRBV6-2 or TRBV6-3 with TRBJ2-1; no DNA is available, so the TRBD2 call from TCRdb remains unchecked. This CDR3 region has 14 residues. CDR1 is MNHEY and CDR2 is SVGEGT in the germline V gene. The CDR3: CASRTSGVYNEQFF.

This sequence joins TRBV12-3 or TRBV12-4 and TRBJ1-5. The CDR3 contains 14 residues. CDR3 sequence reads: CASSRSYSNQPQHF.

The V gene is TRBV7-9, the J gene TRBJ2-1; with no DNA, the TCRdb D assignment of TRBD2 cannot be verified. The CDR3 extends over 13 amino acids. From germline, CDR1 is SEHNR and CDR2 FQNEAQ (reference sequence). The CDR3 protein is CASSSAGLDEQFF.

This chain links TRBV12-3 or TRBV12-4 with TRBJ2-1; TCRdb designates TRBD1, a call that cannot be tested without DNA. The CDR3 covers 13 residues. The chain's CDR3 is CASSGQGVNEQFF.

The rearrangement uses TRBV28 and TRBJ2-1; TCRdb proposes TRBD1, but this gene call is untestable without DNA. The CDR3 has 20 residues. The V gene's germline CDR1 is MDHEN and CDR2 SYDVKM. CDR3 region: CASSYRGTGGRLAPYREQFF.

This chain links TRBV29-1 with TRBJ1-2. Germline CDR1 SQVTM, CDR2 ANQGSEA. CDR3 length equals 14 residues. The CDR3 region is CSVEAWAGRDGYTF. Looking up the rest from reference TRBV29-1 and TRBJ1-2 gives the full variable domain: SAVISQKPSRDICQRGTSLTIQCQVDSQVTMMFWYRQQPGQSLTLIATANQGSEATYESGFVIDKFPISRPNLTFSTLTVSNMSPEDSSIYLCSVEAWAGRDGYTFGSGTRLTVV.

V and J are TRBV20-1 and TRBJ2-3; TCRdb proposes TRBD2, but this gene call is untestable without DNA. Germline CDR1 DFQATT, CDR2 SNEGSKA (reference sequence). This CDR3 contains 15 residues. CDR3 protein: CSVTPGAGEADTQYF.

The chain joins TRBV29-1 to TRBJ2-7. Germline CDR1 and CDR2: SQVTM and ANQGSEA. This CDR3 has 15 amino acids. The CDR3 is CSVEYIGGRPYEQYF.

V gene TRBV18 combines with J gene TRBJ2-1; TCRdb names TRBD1, which stays unverified in the absence of DNA. CDR3 length equals 16 residues. CDR1 is KGHSH, CDR2 LQKENI, per germline. The CDR3 protein is CASSPGAESSYNEQFF.

This chain links TRBV11-2 with TRBJ1-3; TCRdb returns TRBD1, unconfirmable since there is no DNA. The CDR3 extends over 17 amino acids. Germline V lookup: CDR1 SGHAT, CDR2 FQNNGV. The chain's CDR3 is CASSLERQGARGNTIYF.

The chain carries TRBV10-3 and TRBJ2-1; the D call from TCRdb, TRBD1, cannot be confirmed without DNA. Germline V gene lookup returns CDR1 ENHRY and CDR2 SYGVKD. CDR3 length equals 15 residues. CDR3 loop: CAIRMIQGPYNEQFF.

V usage is TRBV3-1 and J usage is TRBJ2-2; TCRdb outputs TRBD1, but without DNA this stays unchecked. This CDR3 has 14 amino acids. CDR1 is LGHDT and CDR2 is YNNKEL in the germline V gene (reference sequence). Here the CDR3 reads CASSQHRGTGELFF.

This rearrangement joins TRBV5-1 to TRBJ2-5; TCRdb indicates TRBD2, and absent DNA this call remains unverified. Germline V gives CDR1 SGHRS, CDR2 YFSETQ. The CDR3 is made up of 17 amino acids. This CDR3 reads CASSFLTSERFGETQYF.

CDR3 in amino acids: CASGQGNQMTEAFF. J is TRBJ1-1 and V is TRBV5-1; TCRdb outputs TRBD1, but without DNA this stays unchecked. The CDR3 contains 14 residues. Per germline, CDR1 SGHRS and CDR2 YFSETQ. The entire variable domain, with the rest obtained from reference TRBV5-1 and TRBJ1-1, is as follows: KAGVTQTPRYLIKTRGQQVTLSCSPISGHRSVSWYQQTPGQGLQFLFEYFSETQRNKGNFPGRFSGRQFSNSRSEMNVSTLELGDSALYLCASGQGNQMTEAFFGQGTRLTVV.

The chain carries TRBV28 and TRBJ2-7; absent DNA, TCRdb's TRBD2 call cannot be checked. CDR3 length: 15 residues. The germline V gene encodes CDR1 MDHEN and CDR2 SYDVKM. The CDR3 here is CASRRPGRSSYEQYF.

CDR3 region: CASSLAGISTDTQYF. The chain is built from TRBV6-2 or TRBV6-3 and TRBJ2-3. Germline CDR1 is MNHEY and CDR2 is SVGEGT. This CDR3 has 15 amino acids.

The J gene is TRBJ2-2, the V gene TRBV19; TCRdb reports TRBD2, a call that lacks DNA to check it against. Germline loops: CDR1 LNHDA, CDR2 SQIVND (reference sequence). CDR3 size: 15 residues. CDR3: CASTSRAGGTGELFF. Full variable domain (outside the CDR3, taken from reference TRBV19 and TRBJ2-2): DGGITQSPKYLFRKEGQNVTLSCEQNLNHDAMYWYRQDPGQGLRLIYYSQIVNDFQKGDIAEGYSVSREKKESFPLTVTSAQKNPTAFYLCASTSRAGGTGELFFGEGSRLTVL.

This chain connects TRBV27 to TRBJ2-3; TCRdb selects TRBD2, and the lack of DNA leaves this call unchecked. This CDR3 region has 15 residues. The V gene's germline CDR1 is MNHEY and CDR2 SMNVEV (reference sequence). The chain's CDR3 is CASTLSGTRTDTQYF.